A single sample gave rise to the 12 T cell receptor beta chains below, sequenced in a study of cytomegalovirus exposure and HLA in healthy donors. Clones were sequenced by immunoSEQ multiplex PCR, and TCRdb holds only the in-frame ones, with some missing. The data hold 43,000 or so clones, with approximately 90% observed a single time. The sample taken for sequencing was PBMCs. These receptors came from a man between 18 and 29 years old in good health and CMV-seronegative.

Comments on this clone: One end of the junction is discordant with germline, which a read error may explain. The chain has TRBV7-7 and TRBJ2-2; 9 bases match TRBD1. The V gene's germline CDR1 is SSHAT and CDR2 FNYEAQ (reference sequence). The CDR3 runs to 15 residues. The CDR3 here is CASSLGTGIAGELFF. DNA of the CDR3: TGTGCTAGCAGCTTAGGGACAGGGATCGCCGGGGAGCTGTTTTTT.

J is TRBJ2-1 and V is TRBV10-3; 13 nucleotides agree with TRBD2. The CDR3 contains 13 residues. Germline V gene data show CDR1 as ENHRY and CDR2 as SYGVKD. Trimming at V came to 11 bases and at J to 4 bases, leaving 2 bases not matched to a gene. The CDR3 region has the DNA TGTGCCGCGGGACTAGCGGGGTACAATGAGCAGTTCTTC. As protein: CAAGLAGYNEQFF.

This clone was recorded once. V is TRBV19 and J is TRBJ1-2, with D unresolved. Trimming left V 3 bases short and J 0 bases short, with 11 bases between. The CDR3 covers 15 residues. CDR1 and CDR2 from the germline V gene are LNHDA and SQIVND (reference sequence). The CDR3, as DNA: TGTGCCAGTAGTATCGAGCGCGATGCTAACTATGGCTACACCTTC. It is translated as CASSIERDANYGYTF.

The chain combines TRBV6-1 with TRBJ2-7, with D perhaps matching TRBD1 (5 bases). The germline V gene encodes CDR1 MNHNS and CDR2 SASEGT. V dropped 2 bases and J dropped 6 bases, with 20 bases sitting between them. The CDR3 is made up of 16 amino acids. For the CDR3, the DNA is TGTGCCAGCAGTGAAAGCATCGACAGTTCTTCTGGCGAGCAGTACTTC. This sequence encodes CASSESIDSSSGEQYF.

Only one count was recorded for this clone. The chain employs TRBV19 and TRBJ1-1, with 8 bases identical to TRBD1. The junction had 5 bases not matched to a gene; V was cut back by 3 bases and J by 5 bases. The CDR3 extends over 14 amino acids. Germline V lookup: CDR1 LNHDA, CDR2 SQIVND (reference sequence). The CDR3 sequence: CASSMTGDGTEAFF. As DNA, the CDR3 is TGTGCCAGTAGTATGACAGGGGACGGGACTGAAGCTTTCTTT.

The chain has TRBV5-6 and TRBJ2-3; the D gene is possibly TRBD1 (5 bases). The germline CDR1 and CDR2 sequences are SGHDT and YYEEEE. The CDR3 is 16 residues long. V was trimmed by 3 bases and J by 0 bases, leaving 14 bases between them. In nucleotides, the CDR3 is TGTGCCAGCAGCTCCTCAGGGATACGAAGCACAGATACGCAGTATTTT. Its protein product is CASSSSGIRSTDTQYF.

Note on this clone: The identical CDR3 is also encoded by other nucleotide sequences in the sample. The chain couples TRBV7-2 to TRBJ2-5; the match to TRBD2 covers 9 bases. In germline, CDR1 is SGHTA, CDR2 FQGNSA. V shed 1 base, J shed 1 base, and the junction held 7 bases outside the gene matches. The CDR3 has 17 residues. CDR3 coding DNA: TGTGCCAGCAGCTTAGGGCTGGGCGGGGGGGGCCAAGAGACCCAGTACTTC. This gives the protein CASSLGLGGGGQETQYF.

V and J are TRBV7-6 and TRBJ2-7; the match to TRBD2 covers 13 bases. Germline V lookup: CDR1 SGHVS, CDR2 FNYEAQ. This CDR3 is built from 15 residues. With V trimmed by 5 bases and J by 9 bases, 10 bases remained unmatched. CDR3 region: CASSGPGLAGLRQYF. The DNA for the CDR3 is TGTGCCAGCAGCGGGCCGGGACTAGCGGGGTTAAGGCAGTACTTC.

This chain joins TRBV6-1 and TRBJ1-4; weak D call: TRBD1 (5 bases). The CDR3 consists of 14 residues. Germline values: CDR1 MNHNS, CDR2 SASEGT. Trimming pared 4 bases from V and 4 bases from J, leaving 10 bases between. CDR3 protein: CASSGTRRNEKLFF. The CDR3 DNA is TGTGCCAGCAGTGGGACAAGGCGTAATGAAAAACTGTTTTTT.

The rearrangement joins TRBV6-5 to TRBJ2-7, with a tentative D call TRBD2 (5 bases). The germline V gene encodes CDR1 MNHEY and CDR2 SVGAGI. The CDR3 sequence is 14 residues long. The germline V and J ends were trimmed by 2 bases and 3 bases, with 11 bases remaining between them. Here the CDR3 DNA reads TGTGCCAGCAGTTACAGGGTTGACTACTACGAGCAGTACTTC. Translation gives CASSYRVDYYEQYF.

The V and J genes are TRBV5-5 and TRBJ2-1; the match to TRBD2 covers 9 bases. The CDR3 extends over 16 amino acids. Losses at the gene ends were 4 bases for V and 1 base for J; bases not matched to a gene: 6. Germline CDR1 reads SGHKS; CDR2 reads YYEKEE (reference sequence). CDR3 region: CASSTRLAGSYNEQFF. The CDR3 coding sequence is TGTGCCAGCAGCACCCGGCTAGCGGGGTCCTACAATGAGCAGTTCTTC.

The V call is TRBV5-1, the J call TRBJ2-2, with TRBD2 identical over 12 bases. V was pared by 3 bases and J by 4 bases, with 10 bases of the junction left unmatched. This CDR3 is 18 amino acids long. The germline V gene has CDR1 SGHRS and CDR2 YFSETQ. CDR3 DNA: TGCGCCAGCAGCTCCATGACGACTAGCGGGAGAGGCACCGGGGAGCTGTTTTTT. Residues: CASSSMTTSGRGTGELFF.